These T cell receptor beta chains were read from a single sample in a study of blood T cell repertoires in COVID-19. Measured with immunoSEQ multiplex PCR; TCRdb has only the in-frame clones, and not every one. The data hold roughly 140,000 clones, with approximately 82% observed a single time. Sequenced material: peripheral blood. The receptors originated from a woman aged 45 to 65 in a cohort sampled during active or convalescent COVID-19. CDR3s include the opening cysteine and the closing phenylalanine or tryptophan. A D gene is named only where the DNA matches it firmly.

j_gene: TRBJ1-2; d_gene: .; len: 14; v_gene: TRBV7-3; CDR3nt: TGTGCCAGCAGCCGCGATCCCTCCACCTATGGCTACACCTTC; CDR3aa: CASSRDPSTYGYTF
j_gene: TRBJ2-1; d_gene: .; len: 14; v_gene: TRBV30; CDR3nt: TGTGCCTGGAGTGTATTCCGCCCTGTCGGTGAGCAGTTCTTC; CDR3aa: CAWSVFRPVGEQFF
j_gene: TRBJ2-3; d_gene: TRBD2; len: 16; v_gene: TRBV24-1; CDR3nt: TGTGCCACCAGTGATTTCGGGCTAGCGGGCACAGATACGCAGTATTTT; CDR3aa: CATSDFGLAGTDTQYF
j_gene: TRBJ2-1; d_gene: TRBD1; len: 17; v_gene: TRBV4-1; CDR3nt: TGCGCCAGCAGCCAAGGGGGGGGACAGGGCCTTTACAATGAGCAGTTCTTC; CDR3aa: CASSQGGGQGLYNEQFF
j_gene: TRBJ1-2; d_gene: .; len: 14; v_gene: TRBV4-3; CDR3nt: TGCGCCAGCAGCCAAGGGTGGGGCGACTATGGCTACACCTTC; CDR3aa: CASSQGWGDYGYTF
j_gene: TRBJ2-7; d_gene: .; len: 13; v_gene: TRBV6-5; CDR3nt: TGTGCCAGCAGTTATAGCGAAGGCTACGAGCAGTACTTC; CDR3aa: CASSYSEGYEQYF
j_gene: TRBJ1-4; d_gene: .; len: 16; v_gene: TRBV28; CDR3nt: TGTGCCAGCAGTTTCCCCGGACGGACTGAAAATGAAAAACTGTTTTTT; CDR3aa: CASSFPGRTENEKLFF
j_gene: TRBJ2-5; d_gene: .; len: 15; v_gene: TRBV4-1; CDR3nt: TGCGCCAGCACCCTGTGGGGCACCGACCAAGAGACCCAGTACTTC; CDR3aa: CASTLWGTDQETQYF
j_gene: TRBJ1-1; d_gene: TRBD1; len: 14; v_gene: TRBV5-4; CDR3nt: TGTGCCAGCAGCTTTCAGGGGGCGAGGACTGAAGCTTTCTTT; CDR3aa: CASSFQGARTEAFF
j_gene: TRBJ2-1; d_gene: TRBD2; len: 14; v_gene: TRBV6-6; CDR3nt: TGTGCCAGCATACTAGCGGGGGCTTACAATGAGCAGTTCTTC; CDR3aa: CASILAGAYNEQFF
j_gene: TRBJ1-4; d_gene: TRBD1; len: 14; v_gene: TRBV7-9; CDR3nt: TGTGCCAGCAGCTCAGACAGGGCATCAGAAAAACTGTTTTTT; CDR3aa: CASSSDRASEKLFF
j_gene: TRBJ1-6; d_gene: TRBD1; len: 16; v_gene: TRBV5-1; CDR3nt: TGCGCCAGCAGCTTCTACGACAGGGGGTTTAATTCACCCCTCCACTTT; CDR3aa: CASSFYDRGFNSPLHF
j_gene: TRBJ2-2; d_gene: .; len: 16; v_gene: TRBV4-1; CDR3nt: TGCGCCAGCAGCCAAGCGACAGGATCGAACACCGGGGAGCTGTTTTTT; CDR3aa: CASSQATGSNTGELFF
j_gene: TRBJ1-2; d_gene: .; len: 11; v_gene: TRBV6-5; CDR3nt: TGTGCCAGCAAAGCCGTCAGGGGCTACACCTTC; CDR3aa: CASKAVRGYTF